These T cell receptor beta chains were read from a single sample in a study of Ad26.COV2.S vaccination and SARS-CoV-2 variants. The table came from immunoSEQ multiplex PCR; TCRdb's copy has only in-frame clones and leaves some out. Here the sample spans 400,000 to 500,000 clones, roughly 87% being singletons. This specimen was peripheral blood, taken in a trial of Ad26.COV2.S vaccine versus placebo. The receptors stem from a person between 18 and 60 years old who received the Ad26.COV2.S COVID-19 vaccine or a placebo. Each CDR3 is given with its conserved first and last residue. The D gene is left open where the match is weak. Some rows have no size entry. The others give once, few or many, or a class for an expanded clone.

d_gene | abundance | j_gene | v_gene | CDR3nt | CDR3aa
. | . | TRBJ2-2 | TRBV29-1 | TGCAGCGTCGTAAGGGGTGTTGGGGCCGGGGAGCTGTTTTTT | CSVVRGVGAGELFF
. | . | TRBJ2-7 | TRBV7-8 | TGTGCCAGCAGCGTCTTCTTGGAGCAGTACTTC | CASSVFLEQYF
TRBD1 | . | TRBJ2-7 | TRBV7-2 | TGTGCCAGCAGCTCACAGGTCAGACAGGGGAGCGAGCAGTACTTC | CASSSQVRQGSEQYF
TRBD2 | . | TRBJ2-3 | TRBV4-3 | TGCGCCAGCAGCCAAACTAGCGATCGCACAGATACGCAGTATTTT | CASSQTSDRTDTQYF
TRBD2 | . | TRBJ2-1 | TRBV18 | TGTGCCAGCTCACCGTCACTAGCGGGGGGGCTTTCCTACAATGAGCAGTTCTTC | CASSPSLAGGLSYNEQFF
. | . | TRBJ1-5 | TRBV2 | TGTGCCAGCAGTGAAGGGGGGTTTTGGGGCCCCAATCAGCCCCAGCATTTT | CASSEGGFWGPNQPQHF
. | . | TRBJ1-6 | TRBV7-3 | TGTGCCAGCAGCCCTTCAGCAGAGAGGTCACCCCTCCACTTT | CASSPSAERSPLHF
TRBD1 | . | TRBJ1-2 | TRBV6-5 | TGTGCCAGCAGTTACTCGGACAGGGACGGCTACACCTTC | CASSYSDRDGYTF
TRBD1 | few | TRBJ1-2 | TRBV7-8 | TGTGCCAGCAGCTCGCAGGGACAGCCAAACTATGGCTACACCTTC | CASSSQGQPNYGYTF
TRBD2 | . | TRBJ2-1 | TRBV9 | TGTGCCAGCAGCGTAGATGGCGGGAGGGCCTGGAATGAGCAGTTCTTC | CASSVDGGRAWNEQFF
. | . | TRBJ1-5 | TRBV6-6 | TGTGCCAGCAGTTACGGTATGGGTAGCAATCAGCCCCAGCATTTT | CASSYGMGSNQPQHF
TRBD1 | . | TRBJ1-5 | TRBV4-3 | TGCGCCAGCAGCCACAGGACAGGACTCAATCAGCCCCAGCATTTT | CASSHRTGLNQPQHF
. | . | TRBJ2-3 | TRBV6-5 | TGTGCCAGCAGTCTTGGTAGCACAGATACGCAGTATTTT | CASSLGSTDTQYF
TRBD1 | . | TRBJ1-5 | TRBV19 | TGTGCCAGTACTACTAAATGGGGACAGGGGAATCAGCCCCAGCATTTT | CASTTKWGQGNQPQHF
TRBD1 | . | TRBJ2-5 | TRBV4-2 | TGTGCCAGCAGCCCCAAACAGGGGGCGGCCCAAGAGACCCAGTACTTC | CASSPKQGAAQETQYF
. | . | TRBJ1-3 | TRBV4-1 | TGCGCCAGCAGCCAAAGAAACTCTGGAAACACCATATATTTT | CASSQRNSGNTIYF
TRBD2 | . | TRBJ2-3 | TRBV20-1 | TGCAGTGCTAGTTTCGCGGGAGCTTCGGATACGCAGTATTTT | CSASFAGASDTQYF
. | . | TRBJ1-5 | TRBV5-6 | TGTGCCAGCAGTATGAAGGTTGGACAGCCCCAGCATTTT | CASSMKVGQPQHF
. | . | TRBJ2-3 | TRBV7-9 | TGTGCCAGCAGCCCGACGGGAGATACGCAGTATTTT | CASSPTGDTQYF
. | . | TRBJ2-1 | TRBV19 | TGTGCCAGTAAGGAATTGGGGGGCTCCTACAATGAGCAGTTCTTC | CASKELGGSYNEQFF
. | . | TRBJ2-5 | TRBV5-6 | TGTGCCAGCAGCCTGGGAGCAGGGCAAGAGACCCAGTACTTC | CASSLGAGQETQYF
. | . | TRBJ2-3 | TRBV3-1/TRBV3-2 | TGTGCCAGCAGCCACCTGGACCCCACAGATACGCAGTATTTT | CASSHLDPTDTQYF
TRBD1 | . | TRBJ2-5 | TRBV24-1 | TGTGCCACCGGGACAGACTTAGAGACCCAGTACTTC | CATGTDLETQYF
. | . | TRBJ1-5 | TRBV19 | TGTGCCAGTAGTATAACGGGGGGGGGACAGCCCCAGCATTTT | CASSITGGGQPQHF
. | . | TRBJ2-7 | TRBV5-1 | TGCGCCAGCAGCTTTGGGGCAGGAGAGCAGTACTTC | CASSFGAGEQYF
TRBD1 | . | TRBJ1-2 | TRBV5-8 | TGTGCCAGCAGCTTGGGTGGGACAGGCCTTAACTATGGCTACACCTTC | CASSLGGTGLNYGYTF
. | . | TRBJ2-3 | TRBV13 | TGTGCCAGCACAAGGGAGAACACAGATACGCAGTATTTT | CASTRENTDTQYF
. | . | TRBJ1-1 | TRBV6-5 | TGTGCCAGCAGTTCTGTCGGACGGCTAGAAGCTTTCTTT | CASSSVGRLEAFF
. | . | TRBJ2-3 | TRBV11-2 | TGTGCCAGCAGCTTAGGACGCACAGATACGCAGTATTTT | CASSLGRTDTQYF
. | . | TRBJ1-1 | TRBV3-1/TRBV3-2 | TGTGCCAGCAGCCAAGATGGTCAGTCGGGTGAGAACACTGAAGCTTTCTTT | CASSQDGQSGENTEAFF
. | . | TRBJ1-4 | TRBV6-5 | TGTGCCAGCAGTTACTCGGGCAGTATCGGTGAAAAACTGTTTTTT | CASSYSGSIGEKLFF
. | . | TRBJ1-1 | TRBV20-1 | TGCAGTGCTAGTGCGATAGACACTGAAGCTTTCTTT | CSASAIDTEAFF
. | . | TRBJ2-2 | TRBV7-2 | TGTGCCAGCAGCCTAATTGGAGGGGAGCTGTTTTTT | CASSLIGGELFF
. | . | TRBJ2-2 | TRBV6-5 | TGTGCCAGCAGTTACTCGAGGACGCCTTGGGGGGAGCTGTTTTTT | CASSYSRTPWGELFF
. | . | TRBJ2-1 | TRBV28 | TGTGCCAGCAGTTTAAGATTTCTTGGGCAGTTCTTC | CASSLRFLGQFF
. | . | TRBJ1-1 | TRBV28 | TGTGCTTGCAGGGGGAACACTGAAGCTTTCTTT | CACRGNTEAFF
. | few | TRBJ2-2 | TRBV28 | TGTGCCAGCATCGCGGGACAGTCGGCCGGGGAGCTGTTTTTT | CASIAGQSAGELFF
TRBD1 | . | TRBJ1-1 | TRBV15 | TGTGCCACCAGCATAGTAAGGGACAGGGGGAAAGCTTTCTTT | CATSIVRDRGKAFF
. | . | TRBJ2-3 | TRBV27 | TGTGCCAGCAGTAGCACAGATACGCAGTATTTT | CASSSTDTQYF
TRBD1 | . | TRBJ2-1 | TRBV4-2 | TGTGCCAGCAGCCAAGAGGCGGGACAGGGCTCCTACAATGAGCAGTTCTTC | CASSQEAGQGSYNEQFF
TRBD2 | . | TRBJ2-1 | TRBV6-2/TRBV6-3 | TGTGCCAGCAGTCCGACTAGCGCCTCCTACAATGAGCAGTTCTTC | CASSPTSASYNEQFF
TRBD1 | once | TRBJ2-5 | TRBV10-3 | TGTGCCATCAGTGAGTCATTCCCCGGGACAGGCCAAGAGACCCAGTACTTC | CAISESFPGTGQETQYF
. | . | TRBJ1-6 | TRBV6-2/TRBV6-3 | TGTGCCAGCAGTTATTGGAGCTCCTATAATTCACCCCTCCACTTT | CASSYWSSYNSPLHF
. | . | TRBJ2-7 | TRBV28 | TGTGCCAGCAGGCCAGGGGTCCACGAGCAGTACTTC | CASRPGVHEQYF
. | . | TRBJ1-5 | TRBV23-1 | TGCGCCAGCAGTCAAGCTCGGGAAAACCATAGCAATCAGCCCCAGCATTTT | CASSQARENHSNQPQHF
. | . | TRBJ2-2 | TRBV6-5 | TGTGCCAGCAGTTACAATCCTGAGAACACCGGGGAGCTGTTTTTT | CASSYNPENTGELFF
. | . | TRBJ1-4 | TRBV5-8 | TGTGCCAGCAGCTTGGCGGGGGACTTATTGATTAATGAAAAACTGTTTTTT | CASSLAGDLLINEKLFF
. | once | TRBJ2-3 | TRBV7-3 | TGTGCCAGCAGCTTAACGAGGGATGGGACAGATACGCAGTATTTT | CASSLTRDGTDTQYF
TRBD1 | . | TRBJ2-7 | TRBV6-6 | TGTGCCAGCAGTCCCCGTCCGGGCAGGGGGTTTTCCTACGAGCAGTACTTC | CASSPRPGRGFSYEQYF
. | . | TRBJ1-6 | TRBV11-3 | TGTGCCAGCAGCTTAGGAGGGGTTTCACCCCTCCACTTT | CASSLGGVSPLHF
. | . | TRBJ1-5 | TRBV5-1 | TGCGCCAGCAGCTTGGAGGGGGGGGAACAGCCCCAGCATTTT | CASSLEGGEQPQHF
. | . | TRBJ2-5 | TRBV12-3/TRBV12-4 | TGTGCCAGCAGTCGAAGGGACTCAGAGACCCAGTACTTC | CASSRRDSETQYF